This record covers a single T cell receptor (beta chain). Germline V lookup: CDR1 SEHNR, CDR2 FQNEAQ (reference sequence). The CDR3 covers 17 residues. The trim removed 1 base at V and 4 bases at J, leaving 4 bases unmatched. This sample was included in a study of T cell changes during pregnancy in multiple sclerosis. Repertoires were generated with immunoSEQ multiplex PCR, while TCRdb's copy carries only in-frame clones and drops some. The sample lists around 130,000 clones, approximately 96% occurring once. Source: peripheral blood, taken after pregnancy. The source of this sequence is a female donor with multiple sclerosis, enrolled in a pregnancy study. The chain couples TRBV7-9 to TRBJ2-1; TRBD2 matches at 13 bases. The CDR3, as DNA: TGTGCCAGCAGCTTAGGGGGACTAGCGGGAATTTACAATGAGCAGTTCTTC. Translated, it gives CASSLGGLAGIYNEQFF.